This is a list of T cell receptor beta chains from one sample in a study of shared clonotypes between healthy human individuals. The repertoire was sequenced with immunoSEQ multiplex PCR; TCRdb's copy has only in-frame clones and lacks some. Of around 600,000 clones in the sample, roughly 98% are singletons; the top ten hold 0.3% to 0.35%. Sequencing was done on a sample of naive CD8+ T cells sorted from blood. The receptors stem from a man between 25 and 39 years old in good health. CDR3s include the opening cysteine and the closing phenylalanine or tryptophan. Fields, in order: CDR3 protein, J gene, clone size, V gene. The size entry is marked missing in some rows and otherwise reads once, few, many or a size class.

CSVHRTSGGGTPYEQYF | TRBJ2-7 | - | TRBV29-1
CASSEAVSGRLGNEQFF | TRBJ2-1 | - | TRBV6-1
CASSVAASQETQYF | TRBJ2-5 | - | TRBV9
CASSLLGLAGLSYNEQFF | TRBJ2-1 | - | TRBV5-1
CASSAHSGTGHTDTQYF | TRBJ2-3 | - | TRBV6-1
CASSQDFQETQYF | TRBJ2-5 | - | TRBV28
CASSVAAGLGDEQFF | TRBJ2-1 | - | TRBV9
CASSLDEVLGETQYF | TRBJ2-5 | once | TRBV7-2
CASRLAEPSTDTQYF | TRBJ2-3 | - | TRBV6-5
CASSEGWDTDTQYF | TRBJ2-3 | - | TRBV6-1
CASTLPNQGYYGYTF | TRBJ1-2 | - | TRBV6-6
CASSLGLTGTASYEQYF | TRBJ2-7 | - | TRBV5-4
CATSSDANTGELFF | TRBJ2-2 | - | TRBV15
CSVALAGLNEQFF | TRBJ2-1 | - | TRBV29-1
CASSLLNNGPEAFF | TRBJ1-1 | - | TRBV11-2
CASSPKRIEGEDWDTQYF | TRBJ2-3 | - | TRBV7-9
CATSQDSQQPQHF | TRBJ1-5 | - | TRBV27
CASSFDPDTQYF | TRBJ2-3 | - | TRBV27
CASSLWLSGELFF | TRBJ2-2 | - | TRBV11-2
CASEERGGTQYF | TRBJ2-3 | - | TRBV9
CASSLLRDLAYNEQFF | TRBJ2-1 | - | TRBV5-1
CASGLNQYYEQYF | TRBJ2-7 | - | TRBV5-1
CASSQALAGLTDTQYF | TRBJ2-3 | - | TRBV4-2
CASTIDREQGVTDTQYF | TRBJ2-3 | - | TRBV5-1
CSVDTRGREDEQFF | TRBJ2-1 | - | TRBV29-1
CASSLGSEQFF | TRBJ2-1 | - | TRBV5-1
CASSVSGSSTDTQYF | TRBJ2-3 | - | TRBV9
CASSVYSGTGNADTEAFF | TRBJ1-1 | once | TRBV9
CASSTFTGIGNEQFF | TRBJ2-1 | - | TRBV6-5
CSVGTATSYEQYF | TRBJ2-7 | - | TRBV29-1
CARRGEDNEQFF | TRBJ2-1 | - | TRBV21-1
CASSSYPSWDSYEQYF | TRBJ2-7 | once | TRBV28
CASSQGFSGTSGSGEQFF | TRBJ2-1 | - | TRBV5-1
CASSQGTSGTAGEQFF | TRBJ2-1 | - | TRBV4-1
CASSTGTGPSYEQYF | TRBJ2-7 | once | TRBV7-9
CSVEAGGISSYEQYF | TRBJ2-7 | - | TRBV29-1
CASSLTQGPHTDTQYF | TRBJ2-3 | - | TRBV7-9
CASSYALGDTEAFF | TRBJ1-1 | few | TRBV6-5
CASASGSSYNEQFF | TRBJ2-1 | once | TRBV2
CASSWGQSEAFF | TRBJ1-1 | - | TRBV5-1
CSVEAWWTGAYGYTF | TRBJ1-2 | - | TRBV29-1
CASMGNWRRAYNEQFF | TRBJ2-1 | - | TRBV25-1
CANDGTGGIGEQFF | TRBJ2-1 | - | TRBV2
CASSRLGTGIDEQYF | TRBJ2-7 | - | TRBV14
CASSLGWEVQETQYF | TRBJ2-5 | - | TRBV11-2
CASSVAHRENEAFF | TRBJ1-1 | - | TRBV9
CASSPHQDTHTEAFF | TRBJ1-1 | - | TRBV7-9
CATAQPSGGREQYF | TRBJ2-7 | - | TRBV15
CAISGTRGPSGNTIYF | TRBJ1-3 | - | TRBV10-3
CATSPGQTGANVLTF | TRBJ2-6 | - | TRBV15
CASNERPGFNAEAFF | TRBJ1-1 | - | TRBV2
CASSLEREGRYEQYF | TRBJ2-7 | - | TRBV5-4
CASSYGTSGIETQYF | TRBJ2-5 | - | TRBV6-5
CASKDLPNEQFF | TRBJ2-1 | - | TRBV5-1
CASSLGSGYYYEQYF | TRBJ2-7 | few | TRBV5-1
CASSSLGTSGRGHNEQFF | TRBJ2-1 | - | TRBV5-4
CASSLGFPNTEAFF | TRBJ1-1 | - | TRBV13
CASSLGVVQYF | TRBJ2-3 | - | TRBV25-1
CASSGGLDREQFF | TRBJ2-1 | - | TRBV9
CASSSPGRGNTGELFF | TRBJ2-2 | - | TRBV28